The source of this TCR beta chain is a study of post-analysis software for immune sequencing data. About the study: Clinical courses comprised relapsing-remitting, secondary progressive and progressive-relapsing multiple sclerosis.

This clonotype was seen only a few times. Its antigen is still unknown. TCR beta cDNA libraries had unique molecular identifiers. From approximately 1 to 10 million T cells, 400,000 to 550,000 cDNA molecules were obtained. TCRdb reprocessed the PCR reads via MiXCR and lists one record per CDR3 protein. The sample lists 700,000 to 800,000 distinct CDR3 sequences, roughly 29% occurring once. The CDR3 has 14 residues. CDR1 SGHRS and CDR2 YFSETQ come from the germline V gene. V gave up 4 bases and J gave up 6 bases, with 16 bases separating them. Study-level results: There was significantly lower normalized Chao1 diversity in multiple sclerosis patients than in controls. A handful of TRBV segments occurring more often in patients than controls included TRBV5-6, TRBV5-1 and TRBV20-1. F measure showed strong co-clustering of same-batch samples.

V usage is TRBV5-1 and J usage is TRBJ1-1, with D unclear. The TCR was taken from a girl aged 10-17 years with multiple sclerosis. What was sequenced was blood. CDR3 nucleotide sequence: TGCGCCAGCAGCCGACTTCCGGGTCGGGCTGAAGCTTTCTTT. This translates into CASSRLPGRAEAFF.